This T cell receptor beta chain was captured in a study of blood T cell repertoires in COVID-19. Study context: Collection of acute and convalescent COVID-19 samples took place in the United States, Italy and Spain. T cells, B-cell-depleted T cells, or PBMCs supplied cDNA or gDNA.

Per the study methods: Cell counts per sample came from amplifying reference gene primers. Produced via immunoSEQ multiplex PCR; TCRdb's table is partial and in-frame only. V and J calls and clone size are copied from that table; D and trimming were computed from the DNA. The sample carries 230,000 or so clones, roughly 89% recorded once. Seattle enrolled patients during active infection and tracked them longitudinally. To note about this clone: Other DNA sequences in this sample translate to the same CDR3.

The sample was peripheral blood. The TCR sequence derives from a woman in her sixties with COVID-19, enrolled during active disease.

CDR3 amino acids: CAISEGGGTDTQYF. The CDR3 DNA is TGTGCCATCAGTGAGGGGGGGGGAACAGATACGCAGTATTTT. This chain joins TRBV10-3 and TRBJ2-3; 7 bases align to TRBD2. The trim removed 2 bases at V and 3 bases at J, leaving 2 bases unmatched. Germline assignment: CDR1 ENHRY and CDR2 SYGVKD. The CDR3 loop spans 14 amino acids.